Here is one T cell receptor (beta chain) with its context. It lacks a known antigen. A junction end diverges from the germline sequence, so it may reflect a read error. The source of the sample is a study of T-cell memory formation after mild COVID-19 (TCRdb year 2021). In the study overall: Most TCR sequence clusters were specific to one of the two donors. The cohort comprised two young, previously healthy adult volunteers, one female and one male. In a couple of donors, T-cell clones that expanded and contracted after mild COVID-19 were tracked by sequencing TCRalpha and TCRbeta repertoires over time.

Study-wide findings and limitations: Some responding clones were detected in pre-infection memory, suggesting pre-existing cross-reactive memory T cells joined the SARS-CoV-2 response. Contracting CD4+ clones turned up mainly in the CM and EM memory subsets, whereas EMRA was where CD8+ clones were enriched. The study covered only two mild cases, and larger cohorts including severe cases with pre-infection samples were considered necessary. The second-wave clones that peaked on day 37 were not confirmed to be SARS-CoV-2 specific. From day 15 to 85, contracting clones showed balanced CD4/CD8 phenotypes, whereas a second wave of clones that expanded from day 15 to 37 leaned towards CD4+.

Via the germline V gene, CDR1 is SGDLS and CDR2 YYNGEE. Counted from cysteine to phenylalanine, this CDR3 has 15 amino acids. The DNA shown is the 45-base CDR3, in frame from base 1. Sequencing was carried out with an Illumina NovaSeq 6000. cDNA libraries for TCRalpha and TCRbeta were prepared by 5'RACE using constant-segment primers, with sample barcodes and unique molecular identifiers added. RNA was extracted from every sample with Trizol reagent. The libraries were amplified in two PCR steps, and the second step added a second sample barcode and Illumina TruSeq adapters. Sequencing of libraries was performed on an Illumina NovaSeq with 2 x 150 bp paired-end reads. Concerning the study's data processing: With migec v1.2.7, reads were demultiplexed and then collapsed into UMI-guided consensus sequences. Using mixcr v2.1.11, UMI consensuses were aligned to TRA and TRB V and J templates and then assembled into clonotypes. Expanded or contracted clonotypes were those called significant by both edgeR and NoisET, with noise models trained on biological replicates. edgeR calls used a false discovery rate-adjusted p below 0.01 and a log2 fold-change threshold of 1. As an exploratory analysis of dynamics, PCA with hierarchical clustering was applied to max-normalized trajectories of the 1000 most abundant clonotypes. Separately sequenced CD4+ and CD8+ repertoires were used to assign the CD4 or CD8 phenotype of responding clones. The raw public reads went through TCRdb reprocessing: fastp at Q25, MiXCR clone calling, in-frame beta chains kept. Merged by CDR3 protein, the rows form single entries marked with the most common genes and DNA. TCRdb, not the original authors, processed these V and J calls. The sample data list over 450,000 distinct CDR3 sequences, and roughly 22% of these were observed just once. The ten largest clonotypes hold around 13% of the sample.

Ficoll-Paque density gradient centrifugation was used to isolate PBMCs. Sequenced input: PBMCs or a T cell subset sorted from them (not recorded which). This chain is built from TRBV9 and TRBJ2-5; TRBD2 aligns with 10 central bases. The origin of this receptor is an adult woman who had mild COVID-19 (a few samples of this study predate the infection). The sample titles of this study are shuffled in the database, so cell type and time point are left out; the donor was told from shared clones. The DNA is as follows: TGTGCCAGCAGCACAGCGGGGGGGCTGGAAGAGGCCCAGTACTTC. Translated, this gives CASSTAGGLEEAQYF.